The source of this T cell receptor beta chain is a study of Graves' ophthalmopathy and Graves' hyperthyroidism. For repertoire sequencing, the TCR beta CDR3 regions were amplified from RNA transcripts. Second-round multiplex PCR followed a first-round RT-PCR using HTBI primers. TCRdb reanalysed the multiplex PCR reads using MiXCR and keeps one entry per CDR3 protein. The table shows a few hundred thousand distinct CDR3 sequences, with 39% occurring only once. People with hyperthyroidism were aged 18 to 65 and newly diagnosed, under 2 months' duration. Note on this clonotype: The antigen is not known.

The CDR3 loop spans 13 amino acids. Deletions cut 11 bases from V and 4 bases from J, with 18 bases between. Points from the study as a whole: Most expanded thyroid clonotypes above 0.001 frequency also appeared in blood. Ophthalmopathy progression prediction by the model yielded a sensitivity of more than 60% and a specificity of under 80%.

The sequenced material came from peripheral blood or thyroid tissue (not recorded which). The receptor was derived from an adult man with Graves' hyperthyroidism. This chain joins TRBV12-3 or TRBV12-4 and TRBJ2-7, with a weak D call TRBD1 (5 bases). CDR3 loop: CAGIPDRSYEQYF. The CDR3 region has the DNA TGTGCCGGCATTCCCGACAGATCTTACGAGCAGTACTTC.